This is a list of T cell receptor beta chains from one sample in a study of blood T cell repertoires in COVID-19. Using immunoSEQ multiplex PCR, the repertoire was profiled, and TCRdb retains in-frame clones only, with some absent. The sample records hundreds of thousands of clones, under 85% being singletons. The sample was peripheral blood. These receptors originate from a middle-aged woman with active or convalescent COVID-19. The CDR3 runs from the conserved cysteine through the conserved F or W. A D gene is named only where the DNA matches it firmly. Rows give clone size only sometimes, using once, few, many, or a class for an expanded clone.

J: TRBJ1-2; size: many; D: .; V: TRBV6-4; CDR3: CASSDSDSGGYTF; DNA: TGTGCCAGCAGTGACTCGGATTCGGGAGGCTACACCTTC
J: TRBJ1-1; size: .; D: TRBD1; V: TRBV15; CDR3: CATSGADRDVAFF; DNA: TGTGCCACCAGCGGAGCCGACAGGGACGTAGCTTTCTTT
J: TRBJ1-2; size: few; D: TRBD1; V: TRBV7-3; CDR3: CASSRGRDRDGYTF; DNA: TGTGCCAGCAGCCGGGGCCGGGACAGGGATGGCTACACCTTC
J: TRBJ1-2; size: .; D: TRBD1; V: TRBV9; CDR3: CASSVAEGAYGYTF; DNA: TGTGCCAGCAGCGTAGCTGAGGGGGCCTATGGCTACACCTTC
J: TRBJ1-1; size: .; D: .; V: TRBV7-8; CDR3: CASSLWRNTEAFF; DNA: TGTGCCAGCAGCTTATGGAGGAACACTGAAGCTTTCTTT
J: TRBJ1-5; size: .; D: .; V: TRBV15; CDR3: CATSRVADYSNQPQHF; DNA: TGTGCCACCAGCAGAGTGGCGGACTATAGCAATCAGCCCCAGCATTTT
J: TRBJ1-5; size: .; D: TRBD1; V: TRBV30; CDR3: CAWSMGQGNQPQHF; DNA: TGTGCCTGGAGTATGGGACAGGGGAATCAGCCCCAGCATTTT
J: TRBJ2-1; size: .; D: TRBD2; V: TRBV7-3; CDR3: CASSYSETSAYNEQFF; DNA: TGTGCCAGTTCCTATTCCGAGACTAGCGCCTACAATGAGCAGTTCTTC
J: TRBJ1-1; size: few; D: .; V: TRBV28; CDR3: CASSLFRVATEAFF; DNA: TGTGCCAGCAGTTTATTCCGGGTCGCCACTGAAGCTTTCTTT
J: TRBJ2-3; size: .; D: TRBD1; V: TRBV24-1; CDR3: CATSDQSQGFSTDTQYF; DNA: TGTGCCACCAGTGACCAGTCACAGGGGTTTAGCACAGATACGCAGTATTTT
J: TRBJ2-5; size: .; D: TRBD1; V: TRBV23-1; CDR3: CASRWTGGLGGPQETQYF; DNA: TGCGCCAGCAGATGGACAGGGGGCTTGGGGGGCCCCCAAGAGACCCAGTACTTC
J: TRBJ1-5; size: .; D: TRBD1; V: TRBV24-1; CDR3: CATSDTGQGAYQPQHF; DNA: TGTGCCACCAGTGATACCGGACAGGGGGCGTATCAGCCCCAGCATTTT
J: TRBJ1-4; size: few; D: .; V: TRBV29-1; CDR3: CSVGGRAHEKLFF; DNA: TGCAGCGTTGGTGGCAGGGCGCACGAAAAACTGTTTTTT
J: TRBJ2-4; size: .; D: TRBD1; V: TRBV5-4; CDR3: CASSSMTGSKNIQYF; DNA: TGTGCCAGCAGCAGCATGACAGGGTCCAAAAACATTCAGTACTTC
J: TRBJ2-4; size: .; D: TRBD2; V: TRBV7-2; CDR3: CASSGTSGGSKNIQYF; DNA: TGTGCCAGCAGCGGTACTAGCGGGGGCTCGAAAAACATTCAGTACTTC
J: TRBJ2-6; size: once; D: TRBD1; V: TRBV11-2; CDR3: CASSVTGGISGANVLTF; DNA: TGTGCCAGCAGCGTAACAGGGGGAATCTCTGGGGCCAACGTCCTGACTTTC
J: TRBJ2-2; size: .; D: .; V: TRBV6-5; CDR3: CASRYDRTNTGELFF; DNA: TGTGCCAGCAGATATGACAGGACGAACACCGGGGAGCTGTTTTTT
J: TRBJ1-1; size: .; D: .; V: TRBV5-1; CDR3: CASSSTLDSEAFF; DNA: TGCGCCAGCAGCTCTACCCTCGATAGCGAAGCTTTCTTT
J: TRBJ1-6; size: .; D: TRBD1; V: TRBV6-5; CDR3: CASSYSTGYNSPLHF; DNA: TGTGCCAGCAGTTACTCGACAGGGTATAATTCACCCCTCCACTTT
J: TRBJ1-2; size: .; D: .; V: TRBV5-5; CDR3: CASSVPGTSDGYTF; DNA: TGTGCCAGCAGCGTCCCCGGGACATCGGATGGCTACACCTTC
J: TRBJ2-4; size: .; D: TRBD1; V: TRBV25-1; CDR3: CASSGTGGTVDKNIQYF; DNA: TGTGCCAGCAGTGGAACAGGGGGGACGGTCGACAAAAACATTCAGTACTTC
J: TRBJ2-2; size: .; D: TRBD1; V: TRBV30; CDR3: CACRGGENTGELFF; DNA: TGTGCCTGTCGAGGGGGCGAGAACACCGGGGAGCTGTTTTTT
J: TRBJ1-1; size: .; D: .; V: TRBV24-1; CDR3: CATSDPRTGNTEAFF; DNA: TGTGCCACCAGTGATCCACGGACGGGAAACACTGAAGCTTTCTTT